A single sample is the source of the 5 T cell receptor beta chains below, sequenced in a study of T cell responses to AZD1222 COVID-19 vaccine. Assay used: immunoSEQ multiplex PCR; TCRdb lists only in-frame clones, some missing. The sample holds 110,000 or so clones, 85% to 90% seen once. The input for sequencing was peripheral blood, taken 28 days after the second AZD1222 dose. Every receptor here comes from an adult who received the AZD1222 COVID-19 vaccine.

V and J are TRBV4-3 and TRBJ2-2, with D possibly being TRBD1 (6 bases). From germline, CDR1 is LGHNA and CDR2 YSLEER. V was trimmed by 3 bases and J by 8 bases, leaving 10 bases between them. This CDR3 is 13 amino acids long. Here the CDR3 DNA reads TGCGCCAGCAGCCAGGACAGCTTTGGGGAGCTGTTTTTT. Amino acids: CASSQDSFGELFF.

In nucleotides, the CDR3 is TGTGCCAGCAGCTTAACGAGGGTAGGGAACTATGGCTACACCTTC. Its translation is CASSLTRVGNYGYTF. This chain joins TRBV11-3 and TRBJ1-2; D remains ambiguous. CDR1 is SGHNT and CDR2 is YENEEA in the germline V gene. V lost 2 bases, J lost 2 bases, and 12 bases lay in between. The CDR3 extends over 15 amino acids.

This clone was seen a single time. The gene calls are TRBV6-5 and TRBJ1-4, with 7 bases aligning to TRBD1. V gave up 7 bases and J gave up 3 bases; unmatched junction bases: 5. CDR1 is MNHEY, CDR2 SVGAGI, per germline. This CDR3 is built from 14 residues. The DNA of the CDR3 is TGTGCCAGCATCAGGGACAGTTCTAATGAAAAACTGTTTTTT. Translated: CASIRDSSNEKLFF.

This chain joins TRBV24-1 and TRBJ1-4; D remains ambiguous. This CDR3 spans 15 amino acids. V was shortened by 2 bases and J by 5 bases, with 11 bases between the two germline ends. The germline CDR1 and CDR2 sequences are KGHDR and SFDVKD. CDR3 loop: CATSDSDGTNEKLFF. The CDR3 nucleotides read TGTGCCACCAGTGATTCGGACGGCACAAATGAAAAACTGTTTTTT.

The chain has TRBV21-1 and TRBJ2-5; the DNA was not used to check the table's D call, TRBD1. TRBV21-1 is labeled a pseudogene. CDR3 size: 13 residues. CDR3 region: CASSQDREETQYF. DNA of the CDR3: TGTGCCAGCAGCCAGGACAGGGAAGAGACCCAGTACTTC.